This paragraph covers one TCR beta chain sequence. This sample is drawn from a study of early T cells in non-severe SARS-CoV-2 infection. TCRdb re-analysed the 5' RACE reads in MiXCR, keeping a single row per CDR3 protein. The sample consists of 50,000 to 60,000 distinct CDR3 sequences, around 9.3% of them appearing once. This receptor was obtained from an adult who was a healthcare worker with PCR-confirmed SARS-CoV-2 infection or an uninfected control (not recorded which). The sample comprised whole blood.

CDR3 in DNA: TGTGCCAGCAGCTTACCTATCGACAGGGGGCGCAACAATGAGCAGTTCTTC. This codes for CASSLPIDRGRNNEQFF. This chain connects TRBV7-7 to TRBJ2-1; 10 nucleotides match TRBD1. The CDR3 runs to 17 residues. Per the germline V gene, CDR1 is SSHAT and CDR2 is FNYEAQ (reference sequence). V lost 2 bases and J lost 5; bases outside the gene matches: 9. Complete variable domain (other parts from reference TRBV7-7 and TRBJ2-1): GAGVSQSPRYKVTKRGQDVTLRCDPISSHATLYWYQQALGQGPEFLTYFNYEAQPDKSGLPSDRFSAERPEGSISTLTIQRTEQRDSAMYRCASSLPIDRGRNNEQFFGPGTRLTVL.